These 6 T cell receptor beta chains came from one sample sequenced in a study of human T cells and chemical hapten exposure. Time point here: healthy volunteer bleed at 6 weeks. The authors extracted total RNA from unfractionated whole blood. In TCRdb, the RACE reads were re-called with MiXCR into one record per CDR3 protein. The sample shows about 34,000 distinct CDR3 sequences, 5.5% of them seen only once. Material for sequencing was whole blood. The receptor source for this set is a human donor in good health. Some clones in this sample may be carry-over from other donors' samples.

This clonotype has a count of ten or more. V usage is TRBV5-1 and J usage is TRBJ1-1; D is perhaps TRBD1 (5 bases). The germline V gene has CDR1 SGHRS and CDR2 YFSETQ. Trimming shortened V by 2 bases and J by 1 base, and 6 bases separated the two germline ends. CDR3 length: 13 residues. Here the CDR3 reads CASSFTGNTEAFF. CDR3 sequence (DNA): TGCGCCAGCAGCTTCACAGGGAACACTGAAGCTTTCTTT.

In nucleotides, the CDR3 is TGTGCCAGCAACCGACTAGCGGGGGAGCAGTTCTTC. Amino acid sequence: CASNRLAGEQFF. The chain joins TRBV5-8 to TRBJ2-1; TRBD2 matches 11 bases. CDR3 length: 12 residues. V lost 6 bases to trimming and J lost 10 bases; unmatched junction nucleotides: 3. Per germline, CDR1 SGHTS and CDR2 YDEGEE.

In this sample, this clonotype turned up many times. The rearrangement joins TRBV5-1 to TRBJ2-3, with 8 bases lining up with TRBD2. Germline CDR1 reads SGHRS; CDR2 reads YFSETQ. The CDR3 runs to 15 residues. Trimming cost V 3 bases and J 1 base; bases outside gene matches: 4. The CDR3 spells CASSYSTSGTDTQYF. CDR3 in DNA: TGCGCCAGCAGCTACTCGACTAGCGGCACAGATACGCAGTATTTT.

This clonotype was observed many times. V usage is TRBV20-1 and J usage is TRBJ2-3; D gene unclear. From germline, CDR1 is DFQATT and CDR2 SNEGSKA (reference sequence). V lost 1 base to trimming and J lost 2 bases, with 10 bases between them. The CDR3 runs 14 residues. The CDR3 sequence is CSARVVDTTDTQYF. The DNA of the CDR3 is TGCAGTGCTAGAGTCGTCGACACCACAGATACGCAGTATTTT.

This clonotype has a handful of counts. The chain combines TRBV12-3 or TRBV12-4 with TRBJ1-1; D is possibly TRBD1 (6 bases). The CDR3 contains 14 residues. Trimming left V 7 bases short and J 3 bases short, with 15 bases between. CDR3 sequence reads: CASTEGVEYTEAFF. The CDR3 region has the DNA TGTGCCAGCACCGAGGGGGTTGAGTACACTGAAGCTTTCTTT.

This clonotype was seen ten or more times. This chain's CDR3 is CASSYPTGMDTQYF. The CDR3, as DNA: TGTGCCAGCAGTTATCCGACAGGGATGGATACGCAGTATTTT. The V gene is TRBV28, the J gene TRBJ2-3; 7 bases fit TRBD1. Germline CDR1 and CDR2: MDHEN and SYDVKM. With V trimmed by 4 bases and J by 6 bases, 7 bases remained unmatched. This CDR3 is 14 amino acids long.